The clone carrying this T cell receptor beta chain occurred many times. Its cognate antigen is unknown. There was one heparinised blood draw per donor, averaging around 0.11 L. Populations obtained by sorting all exceeded 98% purity. The data were taken from a study of beta chain features in type 1 diabetes. Expressed TCRB transcripts were sequenced after all isolated RNA was converted to cDNA. Using immunoSEQ multiplex PCR, the repertoire was profiled, and TCRdb retains in-frame clones only, with some absent. The data show hundreds of thousands of clones, with around 7.6% seen just once and under 0.5% held by the top ten. Germline V gene sequence: CDR1 MNHNS, CDR2 SASEGT. This CDR3 spans 14 amino acids. V lost 6 bases, J lost 8 bases, and 12 bases stayed unmatched. Study results and caveats: All four CD4+ subsets from Type 1 diabetes patients carried moderately but significantly shorter TCRB CDR3s. A potential PCR bias toward shorter templates would be equal in patient and control samples.

Sequenced input: central memory CD4+ T cells from blood. This receptor was identified in a woman aged 18-30 years in good health. The gene calls are TRBV6-1 and TRBJ1-2; 7 nucleotides match TRBD1. DNA of the CDR3: TGTGCCAGCAGGAGAGGGGGCACAGCGGACGGCTACACCTTC. As protein: CASRRGGTADGYTF.